This T cell receptor (beta chain) was sequenced in a study of blood T cells in healthy people across ages (dated by TCRdb to about 2015). As for the study more broadly: In model experiments, template switching captured roughly one uniquely barcoded TCR beta cDNA molecule for every two T cells. Donors of different ages were randomly distributed across sequencing lanes to avoid experimental bias. Two additional independent replicas of 1 million unique cDNA reads from the same blood draw were analyzed for two donors (one aged 18 to 29 and one aged 80 or older). The donors were divided into four age groups: young (average roughly 15 years), middle-aged (about 39), aged (62) and long-lived (about 79). To track age-related changes in TCR beta repertoire diversity, the study relied on deep sequencing normalized with unique cDNA molecular identifiers.

Comment on this clonotype: Its specific antigen is unknown. Base quality data are lacking; no much larger clone is found one base away.

Donors were around 37 systemically healthy Caucasian individuals from Russia aged 6 to 90 years. Each donor gave about 11 milliliters of peripheral blood, drawn into EDTA-treated Vacutainer tubes. Ficoll-Paque density-gradient centrifugation was used to isolate PBMCs, with at least 6.5 million per sample. Trizol reagent was used to extract total RNA from the PBMCs, yielding at least 5 micrograms per sample. For every donor, flow cytometry on a PBMC aliquot measured the percentage of naive CD45RAhigh/CD27high T cells. General conclusions and limits of the study: Because the CMV infection status of the donors was unknown, age-related changes in expanded clonotypes may potentially have been confounded. Compared with the aged group, the long-lived group had more naive CD4+ T cells, fewer expanded clones and increased TCR diversity, a pattern suggesting age selection. Because profiling used bulk unsorted PBMCs, naive and antigen-experienced compartments could not be compared conclusively. A strong correlation was found between observed TCR beta diversity and the percentage of naive T cells measured by flow cytometry. Estimates of total diversity from one million sequenced T cells were regarded as lower bounds and underestimates. Observed TCR beta diversity per million T cells fell roughly linearly with age, and a significant reduction was already apparent by age around 40.

The CDR3 has 15 amino acids, counting the end cysteine and phenylalanine. The read is trimmed to its CDR3 DNA, 45 bases read in frame from base 1. CDR1 is given as SGHVS and CDR2 as FNYEAQ, both from the germline V gene. Germline trimming amounts to 4 bases on V and 2 bases on J, with 6 as the count of junction bases outside the gene matches. Preparation of the library involved 5' RACE. The sequencing machine was an Illumina HiSeq 2500. A second PCR of roughly 7 to 11 cycles was performed with a sample-barcoded 5' primer and a J-beta primer mix. A template-switch 5' adaptor carrying 12 random nucleotides introduced a unique molecular identifier onto each TCR beta cDNA molecule. Each sample yielded at least 2.5 million CDR3-containing paired-end reads. The Mint cDNA synthesis kit, primed by a TRBC-specific oligonucleotide, was used to synthesize first-strand cDNA from all RNA. Following uracil-DNA glycosylase treatment, all cDNA underwent a first 18-cycle PCR with the universal primers M1SS and BC2_uni_R. In the authors' own workflow: For normalization, 1 million high-quality reads were randomly selected from each sample, with every read carrying a distinct molecular identifier. Reads with shared molecular identifiers were discarded instead of being binned into consensus sequences. CDR3 identification, clonotype clustering and error correction used MiTCR with a Q25 quality threshold and the strictest error-elimination algorithm. A nonparametric unseen species model with Euler transformation was used to estimate a lower bound on total TCR beta diversity. TCRdb ran its own pipeline on the public reads, namely fastp trimming at Q25 and MiXCR clone calling, and kept in-frame beta chains. A single entry per CDR3 protein holds the most common genes and DNA from its merged rows. The V and J calls reflect TCRdb's pipeline rather than the authors' work. This sample holds about 400,000 distinct CDR3 sequences; approximately 52% were observed only once. Of the sample, 45% to 65% falls within the top ten clones.

This TCR came from a man aged 60 to 75 in good health. The chain uses TRBV7-6 and TRBJ2-7; 9 central bases correspond to TRBD1. The source material was blood. The DNA sequence is TGTGCCAGCAGCTACCGGACAGGGGCCGCCTACGAGCAGTACTTC. Its amino acids are CASSYRTGAAYEQYF.